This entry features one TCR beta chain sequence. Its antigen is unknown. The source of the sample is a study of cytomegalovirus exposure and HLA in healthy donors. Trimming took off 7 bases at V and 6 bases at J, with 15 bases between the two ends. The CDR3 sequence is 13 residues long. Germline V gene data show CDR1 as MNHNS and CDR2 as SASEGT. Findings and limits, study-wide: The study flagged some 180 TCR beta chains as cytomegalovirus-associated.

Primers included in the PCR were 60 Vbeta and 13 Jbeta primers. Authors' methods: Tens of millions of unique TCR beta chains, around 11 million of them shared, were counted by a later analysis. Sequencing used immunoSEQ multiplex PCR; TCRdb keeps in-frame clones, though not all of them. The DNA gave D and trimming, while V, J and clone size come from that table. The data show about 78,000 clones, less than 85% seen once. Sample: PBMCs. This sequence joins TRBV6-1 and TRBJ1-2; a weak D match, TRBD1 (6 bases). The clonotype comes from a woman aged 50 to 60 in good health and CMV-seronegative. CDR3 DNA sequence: TGTGCCAGCACGTCAGGGGTCGGAAATGGCTACACCTTC. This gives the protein CASTSGVGNGYTF.